These 3 T cell receptor beta chains originate from one sample sequenced in a study of early stage breast cancer tumors. Assay: immunoSEQ multiplex PCR; the TCRdb copy retains only in-frame clones and omits some. This table holds about 53,000 clones, 75% to 95% found once. What was sequenced was blood. All receptors derive from a person aged 65 to 79 with breast cancer.

V gene TRBV6-6 combines with J gene TRBJ2-2; 7 bases match TRBD1. Germline CDR1 reads MNHNY; CDR2 reads SVGAGI (reference sequence). This CDR3 has 15 amino acids. The V segment lost 5 bases and the J segment 0 bases; nucleotides outside the gene matches: 3. The CDR3 sequence: CASSTQGPNTGELFF. Written as DNA, the CDR3 is TGTGCCAGCAGTACACAGGGGCCGAACACCGGGGAGCTGTTTTTT.

The rearrangement links TRBV5-1 to TRBJ2-5; 8 bases map to TRBD2. Trimming cost V 2 bases and J 5 bases; bases outside gene matches: 8. The CDR3 is made up of 15 amino acids. Per germline, CDR1 SGHRS and CDR2 YFSETQ. CDR3 protein: CASSLGSGGWETQYF. The CDR3 DNA is TGCGCCAGCAGCTTAGGGAGCGGGGGATGGGAGACCCAGTACTTC.

This chain joins TRBV5-1 and TRBJ1-6; D is unresolved. Trimming stripped 0 bases from V and 5 bases from J, with 9 bases between. This CDR3 is 15 amino acids long. Germline V lookup: CDR1 SGHRS, CDR2 YFSETQ. The CDR3 region is CASSLDSSDNSPLHF. The CDR3 coding sequence is TGCGCCAGCAGCTTGGATTCGTCGGATAATTCACCCCTCCACTTT.